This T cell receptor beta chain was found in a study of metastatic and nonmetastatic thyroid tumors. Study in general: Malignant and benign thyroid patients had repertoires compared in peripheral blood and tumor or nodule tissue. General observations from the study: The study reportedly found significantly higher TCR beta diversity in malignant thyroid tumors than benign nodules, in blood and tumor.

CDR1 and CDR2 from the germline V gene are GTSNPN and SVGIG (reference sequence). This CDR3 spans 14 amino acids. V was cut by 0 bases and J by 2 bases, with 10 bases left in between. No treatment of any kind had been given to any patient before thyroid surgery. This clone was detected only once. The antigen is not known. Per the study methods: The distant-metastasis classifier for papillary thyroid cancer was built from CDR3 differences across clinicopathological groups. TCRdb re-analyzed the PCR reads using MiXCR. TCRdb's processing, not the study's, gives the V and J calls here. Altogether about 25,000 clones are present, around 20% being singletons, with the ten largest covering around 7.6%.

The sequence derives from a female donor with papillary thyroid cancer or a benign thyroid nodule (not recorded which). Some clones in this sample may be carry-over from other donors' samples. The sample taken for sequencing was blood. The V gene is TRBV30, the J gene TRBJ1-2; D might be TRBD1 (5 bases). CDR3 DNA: TGTGCCTGGAGTGTAGTACAGGCAAACTATGGCTACACCTTC. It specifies CAWSVVQANYGYTF.